One and the same sample provided the 17 T cell receptor beta chains below, sequenced in a study of CD8 T cells in ankylosing spondylitis (dated by TCRdb to between 2016 and 2019). Receptor amplification or capture employed 5' RACE. The reads were generated on an Illumina HiSeq 2500. The public reads were reanalyzed by TCRdb: fastp trimming at Q25, MiXCR alignment, in-frame beta chains only. Rows merge per CDR3 protein into single entries with the most common DNA and genes. Recorded for this sample are more than 100,000 distinct CDR3 sequences; roughly a sixth of them occurred a single time. About 33% of the sample comes from the top ten. What these receptors recognize is not known. Broad study findings and their caveats: A TCR beta motif made up of under ten highly homologous amino acid variants appeared to be characteristic of blood from ankylosing spondylitis patients.

Source material: blood, either unsorted or a sorted T cell fraction (not recorded which). Receptor source: a male donor with ankylosing spondylitis.

This chain uses TRBV27 with TRBJ2-7; 8 nucleotides align to TRBD2. Germline V gene data show CDR1 as MNHEY and CDR2 as SMNVEV (reference sequence). V shed 7 bases and J 4 bases; nucleotides not matched to a gene: 6. The CDR3 runs to 13 residues. CDR3 nucleotide sequence: TGTGCCAGCACGAGCGGGAGCTTATACGAGCAGTACTTC. It codes for CASTSGSLYEQYF.

This rearrangement joins TRBV27 to TRBJ2-2, with 9 nucleotides matching TRBD2. The CDR3 has 18 amino acids. With 6 bases clipped from V and 4 bases from J, the junction kept 15 bases outside the gene matches. Germline V gene sequence: CDR1 MNHEY, CDR2 SMNVEV (reference sequence). The DNA for the CDR3 is TGTGCCAGCAGAGTTATCTGGACAGCGGGACTAGCCACCGGGGAGCTGTTTTTT. The encoded protein is CASRVIWTAGLATGELFF.

The sample holds a few counts of this clonotype. V usage is TRBV15 and J usage is TRBJ2-5, with D tentatively TRBD1 (6 bases). Between the trimmed V and J ends, which lost 6 bases and 7 bases, there was a span of 9 bases. The CDR3 totals 11 residues. Germline values: CDR1 LNHNV, CDR2 YYDKDF (reference sequence). The CDR3 spells CATSQGGTQYF. The CDR3 DNA reads as TGTGCCACCAGTCAAGGGGGGACCCAGTACTTC.

The chain carries TRBV12-3 or TRBV12-4 and TRBJ2-7; a possible D gene is TRBD1 (6 bases). This CDR3 comprises 13 residues. Trimming removed 2 bases from V and 3 bases from J, with 8 bases in between. CDR3 in DNA: TGTGCCAGCAGTTTAATAGGGGGCTACGAGCAGTACTTC. Its protein is CASSLIGGYEQYF.

Concerning this clonotype: A read error is possible here, since a much larger clone lies one base away. The CDR3 protein is CPSSGLAGPTGELFF. CDR3 nucleotide sequence: TGTCCCAGCTCCGGACTAGCGGGTCCCACCGGGGAGCTGTTTTTT. This sequence joins TRBV12-3 or TRBV12-4 and TRBJ2-2; 11 nucleotides line up with TRBD2. This CDR3 spans 15 amino acids.

This clonotype has just a few counts. V gene TRBV27 combines with J gene TRBJ2-1, with 11 nucleotides matching TRBD1. The CDR3 is 19 residues long. CDR1 MNHEY and CDR2 SMNVEV come from the germline V gene (reference sequence). V dropped 2 bases and J dropped 2; count of bases not matched to a gene: 11. CDR3 amino acids: CASSLHPMGQGGPYNEQFF. In DNA form, the CDR3 reads TGTGCCAGCAGTTTACATCCTATGGGACAGGGGGGCCCCTACAATGAGCAGTTCTTC.

The sample holds many counts of this clonotype. The chain recombines TRBV12-3 or TRBV12-4 with TRBJ2-1; TRBD2 matches 7 bases. CDR3 length equals 14 residues. The V and J ends lost 3 bases and 9 bases, in that order; junction bases with no gene match: 8. The CDR3 is CASSFAGRAPEQFF. The CDR3 DNA follows: TGTGCCAGCAGTTTTGCGGGGAGGGCCCCTGAGCAGTTCTTC.

This clonotype turned up a few times. The rearrangement links TRBV20-1 to TRBJ2-3, with 8 bases that match TRBD2. The CDR3 extends over 14 amino acids. Germline V gene sequence: CDR1 DFQATT, CDR2 SNEGSKA (reference sequence). The ends lost 2 bases at V and 2 bases at J; junction bases unmatched: 3. This CDR3 is CSARREGHTDTQYF. The CDR3 nucleotides read TGCAGTGCTAGACGGGAGGGCCACACAGATACGCAGTATTTT.

This clonotype appeared a single time. The rearrangement joins TRBV20-1 to TRBJ2-7; D could derive from TRBD1 or TRBD2 (5 bases each). Per the germline V gene, CDR1 is DFQATT and CDR2 is SNEGSKA (reference sequence). CDR3 length: 14 amino acids. V was trimmed by 3 bases and J by 3 bases, leaving 15 bases between them. The CDR3 bases are TGCAGTGCTAGTTATAGGGACCCCTACTACGAGCAGTACTTC. Protein sequence: CSASYRDPYYEQYF.

The chain is built from TRBV27 and TRBJ2-7, with D perhaps assigned TRBD1 or TRBD2 (5 bases each). Germline CDR1 MNHEY, CDR2 SMNVEV (reference sequence). The CDR3 runs 14 residues. V was trimmed by 5 bases and J by 1 base, leaving 12 bases between them. The CDR3 loop is CASSRSGASYEQYF. CDR3 coding DNA: TGTGCCAGCAGTCGATCCGGGGCTTCCTACGAGCAGTACTTC.

This chain joins TRBV5-1 and TRBJ2-3; D gene uncertain. Trimming took off 4 bases at V and 4 bases at J, with 7 bases between the two ends. The CDR3 has 12 amino acids. Germline loops: CDR1 SGHRS, CDR2 YFSETQ. CDR3 coding DNA: TGCGCCAGCAGCCCGGAAGCAGATACGCAGTATTTT. It yields the protein CASSPEADTQYF.

V is TRBV5-8 and J is TRBJ2-7; D is possibly TRBD2 (6 bases). V shed 6 bases and J shed 7 bases, with 17 bases lying between them. The CDR3 consists of 13 residues. Per germline, CDR1 SGHTS and CDR2 YDEGEE. The CDR3 DNA sequence: TGTGCCAGCATCACCGGGACTCCTTTGGAGCAGTACTTC. As protein: CASITGTPLEQYF. Full variable domain (missing parts from reference TRBV5-8 and TRBJ2-7): EAGVTQSPTHLIKTRGQQATLRCSPISGHTSVYWYQQALGLGLQFLLWYDEGEERNRGNFPPRFSGRQFPNYSSELNVNALELEDSALYLCASITGTPLEQYFGPGTRLTVT.

This clonotype turned up a few times. The CDR3 protein is CASSAPGLAGDNEQFF. The CDR3 bases are TGTGCCAGCAGCGCCCCGGGACTAGCTGGGGACAATGAGCAGTTCTTC. The chain recombines TRBV9 with TRBJ2-1; 9 positions agree with TRBD2. The CDR3 is made up of 16 amino acids. CDR1 SGDLS and CDR2 YYNGEE come from the germline V gene. With V trimmed by 3 bases and J by 5 bases, 9 bases remained unmatched. The full variable domain, completed using reference TRBV9 and TRBJ2-1, is DSGVTQTPKHLITATGQRVTLRCSPRSGDLSVYWYQQSLDQGLQFLIQYYNGEERAKGNILERFSAQQFPDLHSELNLSSLELGDSALYFCASSAPGLAGDNEQFFGPGTRLTVL.

In this sample, this clonotype turned up many times. The chain employs TRBV27 and TRBJ1-3; 7 nucleotides agree with TRBD1. V lost 7 bases to trimming and J lost 0 bases; unmatched junction nucleotides: 6. The CDR3 contains 15 residues. In germline, CDR1 is MNHEY, CDR2 SMNVEV (reference sequence). This CDR3 reads CASNEGQLSGNTIYF. The CDR3 bases are TGTGCCAGCAATGAGGGACAGCTCTCTGGAAACACCATATATTTT.

This clonotype was counted between two and nine times. The chain has TRBV6-6 and TRBJ2-7, with D perhaps matching TRBD2 (6 bases). The ends were cut back, 6 bases at V and 0 bases at J, with 9 bases in the middle. This CDR3 spans 13 amino acids. Germline assignment: CDR1 MNHNY and CDR2 SVGAGI (reference sequence). This CDR3 is CASRVGSSYEQYF. The CDR3 coding sequence is TGTGCCAGCAGAGTCGGGAGCTCCTACGAGCAGTACTTC.

This clonotype was recorded at least ten times. The rearrangement joins TRBV9 to TRBJ2-2, with D unclear. The CDR3 loop spans 14 amino acids. V lost 5 bases and J 2 bases, leaving 10 bases between the germline ends. CDR1 and CDR2 from the germline V gene are SGDLS and YYNGEE. CDR3 region: CASSQDSNTGELFF. The CDR3 DNA reads TGTGCCAGCAGTCAAGACTCAAACACCGGGGAGCTGTTTTTT. Full variable domain (rest looked up from reference TRBV9 and TRBJ2-2): DSGVTQTPKHLITATGQRVTLRCSPRSGDLSVYWYQQSLDQGLQFLIQYYNGEERAKGNILERFSAQQFPDLHSELNLSSLELGDSALYFCASSQDSNTGELFFGEGSRLTVL.

Ten or more counts support this clonotype. The chain recombines TRBV7-9 with TRBJ2-7; 9 nucleotides agree with TRBD2. This CDR3 spans 14 amino acids. CDR1 and CDR2 from the germline V gene are SEHNR and FQNEAQ (reference sequence). The junction had 6 bases not matched to a gene; V was cut back by 3 bases and J by 6 bases. The CDR3 DNA reads TGTGCCAGCAGCTTTGCGGGAGGGCCGGGCGAGCAGTACTTC. Translated: CASSFAGGPGEQYF. Based on the CDR3 plus reference TRBV7-9 and TRBJ2-7, the full variable domain is DTGVSQNPRHKITKRGQNVTFRCDPISEHNRLYWYRQTLGQGPEFLTYFQNEAQLEKSRLLSDRFSAERPKGSFSTLEIQRTEQGDSAMYLCASSFAGGPGEQYFGPGTRLTVT.